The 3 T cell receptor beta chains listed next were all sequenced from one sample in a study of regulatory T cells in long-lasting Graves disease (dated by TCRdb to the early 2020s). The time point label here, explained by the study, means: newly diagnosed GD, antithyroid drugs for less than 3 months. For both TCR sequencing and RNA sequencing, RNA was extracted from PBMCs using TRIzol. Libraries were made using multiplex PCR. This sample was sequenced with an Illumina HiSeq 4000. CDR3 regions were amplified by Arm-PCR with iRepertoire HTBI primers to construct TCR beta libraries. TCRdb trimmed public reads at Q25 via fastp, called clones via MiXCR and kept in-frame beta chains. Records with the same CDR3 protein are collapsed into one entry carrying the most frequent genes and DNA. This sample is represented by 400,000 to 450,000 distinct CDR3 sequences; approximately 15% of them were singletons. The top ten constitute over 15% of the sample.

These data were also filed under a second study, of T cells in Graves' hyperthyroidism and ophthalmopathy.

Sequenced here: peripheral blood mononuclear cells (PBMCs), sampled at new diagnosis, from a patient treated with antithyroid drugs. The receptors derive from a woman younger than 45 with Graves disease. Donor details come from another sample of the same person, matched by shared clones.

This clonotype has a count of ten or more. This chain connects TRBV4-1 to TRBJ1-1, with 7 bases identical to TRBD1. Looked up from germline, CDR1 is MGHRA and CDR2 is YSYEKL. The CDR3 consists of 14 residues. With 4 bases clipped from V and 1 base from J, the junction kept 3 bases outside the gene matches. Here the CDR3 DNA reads TGCGCCAGCAGCCGCCGACAGGGGAACACTGAAGCTTTCTTT. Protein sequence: CASSRRQGNTEAFF.

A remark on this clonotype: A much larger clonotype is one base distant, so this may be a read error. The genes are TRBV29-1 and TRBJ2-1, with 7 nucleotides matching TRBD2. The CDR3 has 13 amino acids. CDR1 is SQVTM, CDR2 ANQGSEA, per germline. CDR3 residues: CSVGLGVYNERFF. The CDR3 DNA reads TGCAGCGTCGGACTAGGGGTTTACAATGAGCGGTTCTTC.

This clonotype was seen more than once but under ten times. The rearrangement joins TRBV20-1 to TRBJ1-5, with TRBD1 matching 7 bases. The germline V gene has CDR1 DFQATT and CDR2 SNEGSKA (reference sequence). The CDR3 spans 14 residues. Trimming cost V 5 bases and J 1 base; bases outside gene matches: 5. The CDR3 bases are TGCAGTGCTTCCGACAGGGTAAGCAATCAGCCCCAGCATTTT. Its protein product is CSASDRVSNQPQHF.